Shown below are 9 T cell receptor beta chains from a single sample sequenced in a study of T-cell reconstitution after alpha-beta-depleted transplantation in children. Researchers prepared the TCRbeta library using unique molecular identifiers, the study reports. TCRdb reprocessed the PCR reads via MiXCR and lists one record per CDR3 protein. The table includes approximately 500,000 distinct CDR3 sequences, about 10% detected once. The input for sequencing was PBMCs, taken before TCRalphabeta/CD19-depleted stem cell transplant. The receptors here all came from a child under 10 years old with inherited bone marrow failure, due to receive a stem cell transplant.

The chain combines TRBV27 with TRBJ1-4; D not certain. V gave up 6 bases and J gave up 0 bases, with 11 bases separating them. The CDR3 extends over 15 amino acids. Germline V gene sequence: CDR1 MNHEY, CDR2 SMNVEV (reference sequence). DNA of the CDR3: TGTGCCAGCAGCCGGCGGGGTGCAACTAATGAAAAACTGTTTTTT. It encodes CASSRRGATNEKLFF.

A note on this clonotype: With a much larger clone just one base away, this may be a read error. Written as DNA, the CDR3 is TGTGCCAGCAGTTTGAGCCCCGACACGGACTATGGCTACACCTTC. Translating it yields CASSLSPDTDYGYTF. The V and J genes are TRBV27 and TRBJ1-2; D is unresolved. The V end lost 3 bases, the J end lost 3 bases, and 14 bases lay between the germline ends. The CDR3 is 15 residues long. Germline V lookup: CDR1 MNHEY, CDR2 SMNVEV (reference sequence).

This clonotype was detected ten times or more. The chain carries TRBV20-1 and TRBJ1-1; the match to TRBD1 covers 8 bases. CDR1 is DFQATT, CDR2 SNEGSKA, per germline (reference sequence). The CDR3 sequence is 13 residues long. V was clipped by 3 bases and J by 4 bases; unmatched bases: 4. Written as DNA, the CDR3 is TGCAGTGCTAGTGGCAGGGGGCTCACTGAAGCTTTCTTT. This encodes CSASGRGLTEAFF.

The table lists this clonotype with many counts. The gene calls are TRBV2 and TRBJ2-3; unclear D gene. CDR1 and CDR2 from the germline V gene are SNHLY and FYNNEI. Between the trimmed V and J ends, which lost 6 bases and 4 bases, there was a span of 11 bases. This CDR3 region has 13 residues. The CDR3 coding sequence is TGTGCCAGCAGGGCGAGATCCGCAGATACGCAGTATTTT. It specifies CASRARSADTQYF.

This clonotype appeared many times. The rearrangement joins TRBV6-2 or TRBV6-3 to TRBJ2-1; D remains unclear. V gave up 3 bases and J gave up 0 bases, with 9 bases separating them. Germline CDR1 MNHEY, CDR2 SVGEGT. The CDR3 sequence is 15 residues long. DNA of the CDR3: TGTGCCAGCAGTTATTTCCAAAGCTCCTACAATGAGCAGTTCTTC. It encodes CASSYFQSSYNEQFF.

The table lists this clonotype with many counts. The J gene is TRBJ2-5, the V gene TRBV20-1, with a tentative D call TRBD1 (5 bases). The CDR3 totals 15 residues. V lost 3 bases and J lost 5, with 19 bases in between. In germline, CDR1 is DFQATT, CDR2 SNEGSKA (reference sequence). Here the CDR3 reads CSASFQQGSGETQYF. In DNA, the CDR3 is TGCAGTGCTAGTTTCCAGCAGGGTTCAGGGGAGACCCAGTACTTC.

In its sample, this clonotype was seen many times. This chain uses TRBV3-1 with TRBJ2-5; D not resolved. Germline loops: CDR1 LGHDT, CDR2 YNNKEL (reference sequence). This CDR3 has 12 amino acids. Trimming took 3 bases from V and 2 from J, leaving 4 bases between them. The CDR3 bases are TGTGCCAGCAGCCACAGTCAAGAGACCCAGTACTTC. Encoded protein: CASSHSQETQYF.

This clonotype has at least ten counts. This chain connects TRBV6-5 to TRBJ1-2; D call uncertain. The V gene's germline CDR1 is MNHEY and CDR2 SVGAGI. V was trimmed by 5 bases and J by 6 bases, leaving 10 bases between them. The CDR3 is made up of 12 amino acids. This CDR3 is CASSDGVDGYTF. The CDR3 DNA reads as TGTGCCAGCAGTGACGGGGTAGATGGCTACACCTTC.

On this clonotype itself: A much bigger clone sits one base away, suggesting this may be a read error. The chain recombines TRBV11-1 with TRBJ2-3; 12 bases are a match to TRBD2. The CDR3 covers 18 residues. CDR1 is SGHAT, CDR2 FQDESV, per germline (reference sequence). J lost 3 bases, V lost 7 bases, and 14 bases had no gene match. CDR3 nucleotides: TGTGCCAGCAACCCCAGACTAGCGGGAGTTGGTGGGACAGATACGCAGTATTTT. It is translated as CASNPRLAGVGGTDTQYF.